This is a list of T cell receptor beta chains from one sample in a study of control samples from healthy donors and cancer patients. The protocol was immunoSEQ multiplex PCR, while the TCRdb copy is restricted to in-frame clones and leaves out a portion. Among about 180,000 clones listed, 90% were seen once. Input material: blood. These TCRs come from a woman aged 45-60 years in good health. The CDR3 runs from the conserved cysteine through the conserved F or W. The D gene is left open where the match is weak. A clone size is listed for some rows: how often the clone was seen (once, few, many), or a class if it is expanded.

V gene	clone size	D gene	J gene	CDR3 protein	CDR3 DNA
TRBV19	.	.	TRBJ1-6	CASSIAWGSGSPLHF	TGTGCCAGTAGTATAGCGTGGGGTTCCGGTTCACCCCTCCACTTT
TRBV6-2/TRBV6-3	.	.	TRBJ1-2	CASSYVGGGYTF	TGTGCCAGCAGTTACGTCGGGGGCGGCTACACCTTC
TRBV14	.	.	TRBJ2-1	CASSPGGGEQFF	TGTGCCAGCAGCCCAGGGGGAGGTGAGCAGTTCTTC
TRBV27	.	.	TRBJ1-5	CASSLWGGPQHF	TGTGCCAGCAGTTTGTGGGGAGGGCCCCAGCATTTT
TRBV6-5	.	.	TRBJ2-2	CACSRPGVGGELFF	TGTGCCTGCAGCAGACCAGGGGTAGGCGGGGAGCTGTTTTTT
TRBV7-2	.	TRBD2	TRBJ2-1	CASSSPTSGGNYNEQFF	TGTGCCAGCAGCTCCCCAACTAGCGGCGGGAACTACAATGAGCAGTTCTTC
TRBV11-2	.	TRBD1	TRBJ1-1	CASSPGQLNTEAFF	TGTGCCAGCAGCCCGGGACAGCTGAACACTGAAGCTTTCTTT
TRBV27	once	TRBD1	TRBJ1-4	CASRAGGEKLFF	TGTGCCAGCAGGGCAGGGGGGGAAAAACTGTTTTTT
TRBV2	once	TRBD1	TRBJ2-7	CASSGTGFVQYF	TGTGCCAGCAGTGGGACAGGGTTTGTGCAGTACTTC
TRBV27	.	TRBD1	TRBJ2-5	CASSLSGDRVETQYF	TGTGCCAGCAGTTTATCAGGGGACAGGGTGGAGACCCAGTACTTC
TRBV19	.	.	TRBJ1-2	CASSMVGPYGYTF	TGTGCCAGTAGTATGGTGGGGCCCTATGGCTACACCTTC
TRBV28	.	.	TRBJ1-4	CASDGRSEKLFF	TGTGCCAGCGACGGCCGGAGTGAAAAACTGTTTTTT
TRBV24-1	.	TRBD1	TRBJ1-5	CATSDGTGFSNQPQHF	TGTGCCACCAGTGATGGGACAGGGTTTAGCAATCAGCCCCAGCATTTT
TRBV19	.	TRBD2	TRBJ2-1	CASRPGKGLAGGYNEQFF	TGTGCCAGTCGCCCGGGAAAGGGACTAGCGGGAGGCTACAATGAGCAGTTCTTC
TRBV11-2	.	TRBD1	TRBJ1-4	CASSQQGAREKLFF	TGTGCCAGCAGCCAACAGGGGGCCCGAGAAAAACTGTTTTTT
TRBV24-1	.	TRBD1	TRBJ2-3	CATLQGGTDTQYF	TGTGCCACCCTACAGGGGGGCACAGATACGCAGTATTTT
TRBV7-2	.	.	TRBJ2-5	CASSPSWLGRETQYF	TGTGCCAGCAGCCCATCCTGGCTGGGGCGGGAGACCCAGTACTTC
TRBV6-1	.	.	TRBJ2-7	CASSEVQEYEQYF	TGTGCCAGCAGTGAGGTGCAGGAGTACGAGCAGTACTTC
TRBV21-1	.	.	TRBJ1-1	CASISLHSAGKVLNTEAFF	TGTGCCAGCATCTCTCTACATTCGGCAGGGAAGGTCCTTAACACTGAAGCTTTCTTT
TRBV29-1	.	.	TRBJ2-1	CAWGDIFQNEQFF	TGCGCTTGGGGGGACATCTTTCAGAATGAGCAGTTCTTC
TRBV9	.	TRBD2	TRBJ2-1	CASSFTGTRGDEQFF	TGTGCCAGCAGCTTTACCGGGACTAGAGGGGATGAGCAGTTCTTC
TRBV5-4	.	.	TRBJ2-7	CASSSGDRAYEQYF	TGTGCCAGCAGCTCGGGGGACAGAGCCTACGAGCAGTACTTC
TRBV7-2	.	.	TRBJ1-1	CASSPGSRRGTEAFF	TGTGCCAGCAGCCCGGGGAGCAGGAGAGGCACTGAAGCTTTCTTT
TRBV27	.	.	TRBJ2-1	CASSLTRGWQFF	TGTGCCAGCAGTTTAACGAGAGGATGGCAGTTCTTC
TRBV9	once	.	TRBJ2-2	CASSVEIVVSTGELFF	TGTGCCAGCAGCGTAGAAATAGTCGTGAGCACCGGGGAGCTGTTTTTT
TRBV28	.	TRBD1	TRBJ1-6	CASSKGQGIVNSPLHF	TGTGCCAGCAGTAAGGGACAGGGGATAGTCAATTCACCCCTCCACTTT
TRBV6-1	once	TRBD2	TRBJ2-1	CASSEGVGGDEQFF	TGTGCCAGCAGTGAAGGAGTCGGGGGGGATGAGCAGTTCTTC
TRBV30	.	TRBD2	TRBJ2-2	CASAGLAGTHRPGELFF	TGTGCCTCAGCCGGACTAGCGGGAACCCACCGGCCCGGGGAGCTGTTTTTT
TRBV5-1	.	.	TRBJ2-5	CASTVGAGETQYF	TGCGCCAGCACGGTAGGGGCCGGAGAGACCCAGTACTTC
TRBV7-8	once	.	TRBJ1-5	CASSLGLASQQPQHF	TGTGCCAGCAGCTTAGGTTTAGCAAGTCAACAGCCCCAGCATTTT
TRBV4-3	.	.	TRBJ1-2	CASSQGGPNHYGYTF	TGCGCCAGCAGCCAGGGTGGACCCAACCACTATGGCTACACCTTC
TRBV28	.	.	TRBJ2-7	CASSSWTESYEQYF	TGTGCCAGCAGTTCGTGGACAGAATCCTACGAGCAGTACTTC
TRBV21-1	.	.	TRBJ2-1	CASSKEVEGNNEQFF	TGTGCCAGCAGCAAAGAGGTGGAGGGGAACAATGAGCAGTTCTTC
TRBV7-8	.	.	TRBJ1-5	CASSLVLYQEQPQHF	TGTGCCAGCAGCTTAGTCCTGTATCAGGAGCAGCCCCAGCATTTT
TRBV4-3	.	TRBD1	TRBJ1-4	CASSQGVTGSTTNEKLFF	TGCGCCAGCAGCCAAGGTGTGACAGGGAGCACAACTAATGAAAAACTGTTTTTT
TRBV9	.	.	TRBJ2-1	CASSVRGGEQFF	TGTGCCAGCAGCGTTCGTGGCGGTGAGCAGTTCTTC
TRBV7-3	few	.	TRBJ2-1	CASSLGETEQFF	TGTGCCAGCAGCTTAGGGGAAACCGAGCAGTTCTTC
TRBV6-1	.	.	TRBJ1-4	CASSEALGNEKLFF	TGTGCCAGCAGTGAAGCGCTTGGAAATGAAAAACTGTTTTTT
TRBV4-3	.	TRBD2	TRBJ2-3	CASSPWTSGLTDTQYF	TGCGCCAGCAGCCCTTGGACTAGCGGGCTCACAGATACGCAGTATTTT
TRBV20-1	.	.	TRBJ1-5	CSASGQSGQPQHF	TGCAGTGCTAGTGGACAGTCGGGCCAGCCCCAGCATTTT
TRBV9	.	.	TRBJ2-5	CASSVGRGLQETQYF	TGTGCCAGCAGCGTAGGGAGGGGGTTGCAAGAGACCCAGTACTTC
TRBV6-5	.	.	TRBJ1-3	CATENDSGNTIYF	TGTGCCACCGAAAACGACTCTGGAAACACCATATATTTT
TRBV3-1/TRBV3-2	.	TRBD2	TRBJ2-1	CASSRKGASGGTPAFF	TGTGCCAGCAGCCGAAAAGGGGCTAGCGGGGGGACCCCAGCGTTCTTC
TRBV4-1	.	TRBD1	TRBJ1-5	CASSRNGQGGIQPQHF	TGCGCCAGCAGCCGCAACGGACAGGGAGGTATCCAGCCCCAGCATTTT
TRBV30	.	.	TRBJ1-2	CAWVTRGARIGYTF	TGTGCCTGGGTCACCCGAGGGGCCCGTATCGGCTACACCTTC
TRBV27	.	TRBD1	TRBJ2-6	CASSEGTVFSSGANVLTF	TGTGCCAGCAGCGAAGGGACAGTTTTCAGCTCTGGGGCCAACGTCCTGACTTTC
TRBV15	.	TRBD2	TRBJ2-1	CATSRDPPSGGFFGSYNEQFF	TGTGCCACCAGCAGAGATCCCCCTAGCGGGGGGTTTTTTGGGTCCTACAATGAGCAGTTCTTC
TRBV28	.	.	TRBJ1-5	CASSIRAQPQHF	TGTGCCAGCAGTATCAGGGCTCAGCCCCAGCATTTT
TRBV5-1	.	.	TRBJ1-5	CASSFGLEGNQPQHF	TGCGCCAGCAGCTTCGGATTGGAGGGCAATCAGCCCCAGCATTTT